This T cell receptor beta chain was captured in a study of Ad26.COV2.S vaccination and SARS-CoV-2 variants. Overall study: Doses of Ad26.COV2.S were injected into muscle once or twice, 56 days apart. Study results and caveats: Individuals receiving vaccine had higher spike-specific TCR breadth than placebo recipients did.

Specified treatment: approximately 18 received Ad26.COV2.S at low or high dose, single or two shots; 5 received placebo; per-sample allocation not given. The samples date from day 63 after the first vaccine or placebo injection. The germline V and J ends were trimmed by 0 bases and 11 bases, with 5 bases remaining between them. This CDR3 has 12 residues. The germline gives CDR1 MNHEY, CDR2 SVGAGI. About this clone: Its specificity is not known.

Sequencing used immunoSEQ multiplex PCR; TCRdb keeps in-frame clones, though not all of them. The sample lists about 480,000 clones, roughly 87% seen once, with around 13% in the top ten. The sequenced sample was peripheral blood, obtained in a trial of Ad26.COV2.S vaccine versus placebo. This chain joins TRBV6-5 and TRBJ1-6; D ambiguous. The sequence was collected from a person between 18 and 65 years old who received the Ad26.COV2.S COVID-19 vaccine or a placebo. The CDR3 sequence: CASSYSGAPLHF. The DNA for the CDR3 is TGTGCCAGCAGTTACTCTGGCGCACCCCTCCACTTT.